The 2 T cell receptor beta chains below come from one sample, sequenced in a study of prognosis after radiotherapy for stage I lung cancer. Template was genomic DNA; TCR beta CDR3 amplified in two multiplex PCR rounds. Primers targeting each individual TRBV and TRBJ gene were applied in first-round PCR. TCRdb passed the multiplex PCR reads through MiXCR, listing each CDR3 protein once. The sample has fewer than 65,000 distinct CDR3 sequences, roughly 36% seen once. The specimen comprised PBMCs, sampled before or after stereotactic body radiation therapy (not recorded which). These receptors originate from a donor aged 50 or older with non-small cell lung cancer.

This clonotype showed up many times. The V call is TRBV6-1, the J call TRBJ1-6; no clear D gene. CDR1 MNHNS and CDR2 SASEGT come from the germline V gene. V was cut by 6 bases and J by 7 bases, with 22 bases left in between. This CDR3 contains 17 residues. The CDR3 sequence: CASSLWSIMGSNSPLHF. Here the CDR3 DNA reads TGTGCCAGCAGCCTCTGGTCGATAATGGGGAGCAATTCACCCCTCCACTTT.

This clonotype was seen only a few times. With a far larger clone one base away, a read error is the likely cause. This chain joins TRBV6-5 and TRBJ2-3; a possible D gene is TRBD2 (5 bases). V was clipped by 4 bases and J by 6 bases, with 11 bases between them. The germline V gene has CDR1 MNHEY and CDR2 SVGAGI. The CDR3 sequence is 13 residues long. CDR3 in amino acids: CASSLVALDTQYF. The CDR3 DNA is TGTGCCAGCAGTTTGGTAGCGTTGGATACGCAGTATTTT.